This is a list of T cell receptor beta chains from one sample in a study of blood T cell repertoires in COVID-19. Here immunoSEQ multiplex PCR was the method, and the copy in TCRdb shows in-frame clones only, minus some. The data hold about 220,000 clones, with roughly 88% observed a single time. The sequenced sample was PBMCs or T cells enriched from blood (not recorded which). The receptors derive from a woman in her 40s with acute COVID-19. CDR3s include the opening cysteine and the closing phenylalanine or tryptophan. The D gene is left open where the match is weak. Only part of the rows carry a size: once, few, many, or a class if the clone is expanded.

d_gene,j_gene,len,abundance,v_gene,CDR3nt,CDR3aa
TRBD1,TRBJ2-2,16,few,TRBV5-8,TGTGCCAGCAGCGCAGGGACAGCATCTCTCACCGGGGAGCTGTTTTTT,CASSAGTASLTGELFF
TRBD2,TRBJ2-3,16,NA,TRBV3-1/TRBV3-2,TGTGCCAGCAGCCAGACCCGGGGCGGGGGGGCGGATACGCAGTATTTT,CASSQTRGGGADTQYF
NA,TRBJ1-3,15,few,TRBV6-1,TGTGCCAGCAGTGACAGGTCGAACAGGGTGAACACCATATATTTT,CASSDRSNRVNTIYF
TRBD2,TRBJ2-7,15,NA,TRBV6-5,TGTGCCAGCAGTTACTCGGGGCCGGGAGGCAACGAGCAGTACTTC,CASSYSGPGGNEQYF
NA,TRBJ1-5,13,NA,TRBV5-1,TGCGCCAGCAGCTTTTTCGGGGATCAGCCCCAGCATTTT,CASSFFGDQPQHF
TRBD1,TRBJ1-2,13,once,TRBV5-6,TGTGCCAGCAGCACCGGGACAGGAGATGGCTACACCTTC,CASSTGTGDGYTF
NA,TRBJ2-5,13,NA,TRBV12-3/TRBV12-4,TGTGCCAGCAGTTTTAGCGGTCCGGAGACCCAGTACTTC,CASSFSGPETQYF
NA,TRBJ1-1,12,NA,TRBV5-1,TGCGCCAGCAGCGGGGGAGGGACTGAAGCTTTCTTT,CASSGGGTEAFF
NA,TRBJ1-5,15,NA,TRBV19,TGTGCCAGTAATCATCAACTATATAGCAATCAGCCCCAGCATTTT,CASNHQLYSNQPQHF
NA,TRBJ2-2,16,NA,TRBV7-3,TGTGCCAGCAGCTTAACCCCCTTCCCCCACACCGGGGAGCTGTTTTTT,CASSLTPFPHTGELFF
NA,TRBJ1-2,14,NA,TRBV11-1,TGTGCCAGCAGCTTTTCGGGAGGGCAAGATGGCTACACCTTC,CASSFSGGQDGYTF
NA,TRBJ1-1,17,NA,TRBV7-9,TGTGCCAGCAGCTTAGTAGGCGGGGGGCGGATGAACACTGAAGCTTTCTTT,CASSLVGGGRMNTEAFF
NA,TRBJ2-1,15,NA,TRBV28,TGTGCCAGCAGTTCTGGGGGCACTGGATCCAATGAGCAGTTCTTC,CASSSGGTGSNEQFF
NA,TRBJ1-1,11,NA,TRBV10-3,TGTGCCATCAGTGATACCGGTGAAGCTTTCTTT,CAISDTGEAFF
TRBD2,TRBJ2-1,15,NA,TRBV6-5,TGTGCCAGCTTCCCTAGCGGGGGGGCCTGGAATGAGCAGTTCTTC,CASFPSGGAWNEQFF
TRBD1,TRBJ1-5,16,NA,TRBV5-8,TGTGCCAGCATCCTGCTGACAGGGCTAAGCAATCAGCCCCAGCATTTT,CASILLTGLSNQPQHF
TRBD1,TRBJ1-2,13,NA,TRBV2,TGTGCCGTTGGGTCAGGGGGCGACTATGGCTACACCTTC,CAVGSGGDYGYTF
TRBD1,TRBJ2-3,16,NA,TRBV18,TGTGCCAGCTCACCCGAAGCGACAGGGTCAATAGATACGCAGTATTTT,CASSPEATGSIDTQYF
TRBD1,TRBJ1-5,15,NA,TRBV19,TGTGCCAGTAGTTTTTACCAGGGGGTAGGGCAGCCCCAGCATTTT,CASSFYQGVGQPQHF
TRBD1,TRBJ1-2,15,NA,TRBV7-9,TGTGCCAGCAGCTCCCTACAGGGGGCTACGTCGGGCTACACCTTC,CASSSLQGATSGYTF
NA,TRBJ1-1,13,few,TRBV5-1,TGCGCCAGCGGCATCAACCTGAACACTGAAGCTTTCTTT,CASGINLNTEAFF
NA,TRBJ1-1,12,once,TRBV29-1,TGCAGCGTGTTCCGGGGGATCACTGAAGCTTTCTTT,CSVFRGITEAFF
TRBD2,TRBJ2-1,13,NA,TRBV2,TGTGCCAGCACCCGGGAGGGGTACAATGAGCAGTTCTTC,CASTREGYNEQFF